The 4 T cell receptor beta chains below come from one sample, sequenced in a study of T cell repertoires in cytomegalovirus infection. TCRdb itself ran the reads through MiXCR, one entry per CDR3 protein. Here the sample spans about 530,000 distinct CDR3 sequences, 26% being singletons. Sequencing was done on a sample of PBMCs. These TCRs come from a human donor in good health (CMV status not recorded). Some clones in this sample may be carry-over from other donors' samples.

Only a few counts were recorded for this clonotype. The rearrangement uses TRBV15 and TRBJ1-2; 8 nucleotides match TRBD1. CDR3 length: 14 residues. The germline CDR1 and CDR2 sequences are LNHNV and YYDKDF (reference sequence). J gave up 4 bases and V 3 bases, and 4 bases lay outside the gene matches. The CDR3 bases are TGTGCCACCAGCAGCAGGGACAGGCCCTATGGCTACACCTTC. Amino acid sequence: CATSSRDRPYGYTF.

This clonotype was recorded many times. The chain joins TRBV7-6 to TRBJ1-1; D gene ambiguous. V was clipped by 3 bases and J by 1 base, with 6 bases between them. Germline CDR1 is SGHVS and CDR2 is FNYEAQ. The CDR3 has 13 residues. CDR3 amino acids: CASSFDENTEAFF. The CDR3 nucleotides read TGTGCCAGCAGCTTTGATGAGAACACTGAAGCTTTCTTT. Filled out from reference TRBV7-6 and TRBJ1-1, the complete variable domain reads GAGVSQSPRYKVTKRGQDVALRCDPISGHVSLYWYRQALGQGPEFLTYFNYEAQQDKSGLPNDRFSAERPEGSISTLTIQRTEQRDSAMYRCASSFDENTEAFFGQGTRLTVV.

The chain is built from TRBV25-1 and TRBJ1-4; no reliable D call. There are 14 residues in the CDR3. Trimming shortened V by 4 bases and J by 8 bases, and 14 bases separated the two germline ends. The germline CDR1 and CDR2 sequences are MGHDK and SYGVNS. CDR3: CASSARVGFEKLFF. The CDR3 bases are TGTGCCAGCAGTGCCCGTGTAGGTTTCGAAAAACTGTTTTTT. The full variable domain, in which reference TRBV25-1 and TRBJ1-4 provide the parts outside the CDR3, is EADIYQTPRYLVIGTGKKITLECSQTMGHDKMYWYQQDPGMELHLIHYSYGVNSTEKGDLSSESTVSRIRTEHFPLTLESARPSHTSQYLCASSARVGFEKLFFGSGTQLSVL.

The J gene is TRBJ1-1, the V gene TRBV6-5, with 9 nucleotides matching TRBD1. The CDR3 extends over 13 amino acids. Germline CDR1 reads MNHEY; CDR2 reads SVGAGI. Trimming took 1 base from V and 7 from J; bases not matched to a gene: 1. CDR3 loop: CASSYLGQGEAFF. In nucleotides, the CDR3 is TGTGCCAGCAGTTACTTGGGACAGGGTGAAGCTTTCTTT.